This T cell receptor (beta chain) was retrieved from a study of control samples from healthy donors and cancer patients. The table lists this clone with a few counts. Other DNA sequences in the sample encode the same CDR3. Produced via immunoSEQ multiplex PCR; TCRdb's table is partial and in-frame only. The sample lists about 53,000 clones; about nine tenths were seen once. V lost 4 bases, J lost 5 bases, and 5 bases stayed unmatched. Looked up from germline, CDR1 is SGHNT and CDR2 is YYREEE (reference sequence). This CDR3 has 14 amino acids. Sequenced: PBMCs. This clonotype originated in a man in his sixties with head and neck cancer. V is TRBV5-4 and J is TRBJ2-5; 10 bases match TRBD1. CDR3 in amino acids: CASSRQGAQETQYF. Here the CDR3 DNA reads TGTGCCAGCAGCCGACAGGGGGCGCAGGAGACCCAGTACTTC.